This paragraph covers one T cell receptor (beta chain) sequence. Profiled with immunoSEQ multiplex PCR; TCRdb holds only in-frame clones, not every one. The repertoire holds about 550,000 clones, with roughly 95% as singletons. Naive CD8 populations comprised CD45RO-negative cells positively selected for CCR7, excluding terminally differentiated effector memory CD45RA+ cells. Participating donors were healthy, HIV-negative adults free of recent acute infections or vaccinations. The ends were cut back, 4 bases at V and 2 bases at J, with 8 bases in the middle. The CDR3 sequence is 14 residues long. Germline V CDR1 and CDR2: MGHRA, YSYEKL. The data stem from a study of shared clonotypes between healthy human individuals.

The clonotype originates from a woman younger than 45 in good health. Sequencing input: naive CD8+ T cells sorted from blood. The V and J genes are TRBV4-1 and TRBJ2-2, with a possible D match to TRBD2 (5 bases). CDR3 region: CASSRGRNTGELFF. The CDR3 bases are TGCGCCAGCAGCCGAGGGCGCAACACCGGGGAGCTGTTTTTT.